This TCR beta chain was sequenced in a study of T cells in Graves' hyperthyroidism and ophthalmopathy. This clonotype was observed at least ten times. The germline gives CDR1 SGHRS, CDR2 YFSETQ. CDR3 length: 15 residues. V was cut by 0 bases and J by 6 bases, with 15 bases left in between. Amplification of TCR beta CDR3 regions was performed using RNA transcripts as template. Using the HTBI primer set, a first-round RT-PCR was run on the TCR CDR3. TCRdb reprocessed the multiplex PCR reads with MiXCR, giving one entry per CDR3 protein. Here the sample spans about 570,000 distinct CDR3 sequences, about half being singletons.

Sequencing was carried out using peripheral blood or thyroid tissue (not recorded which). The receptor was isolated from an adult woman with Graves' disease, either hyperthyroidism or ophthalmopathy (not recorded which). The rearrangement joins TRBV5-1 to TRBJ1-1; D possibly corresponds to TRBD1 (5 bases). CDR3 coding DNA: TGCGCCAGCAGCTTGGCCGGGGGTATCCCAGCTGAAGCTTTCTTT. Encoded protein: CASSLAGGIPAEAFF.